Given below is one TCR beta chain in context. Its antigen is unknown. Primers for the PCR totalled 60 Vbeta and 13 Jbeta. Using immunoSEQ multiplex PCR, the repertoire was profiled, and TCRdb retains in-frame clones only, with some absent. In the table there are approximately 130,000 clones, about 79% of which are singletons. There are 15 residues in the CDR3. CDR1 is MNHEY, CDR2 SVGAGI, per germline. Trimming at V came to 5 bases and at J to 2 bases, leaving 8 bases not matched to a gene. The sample comes from a study of cytomegalovirus exposure and HLA in healthy donors. On the study more broadly: Researchers found that 81% of over 350 genotyped donors fell within the Caucasian-associated ancestry cluster.

Study results and caveats: Presence/absence comparisons presumed near-even sequencing depth among donors. Data from an earlier analysis indicated that most TCR beta V segments were productive either about 87% or about 30% of the time.

This sequence joins TRBV6-5 and TRBJ1-2; the match to TRBD1 covers 7 bases. The sequenced material came from PBMCs. The sequence derives from a man between 45 and 60 years old in good health and CMV-seronegative. In DNA form, the CDR3 reads TGTGCCAGCAGTACCCAAGGGGGCTCGAACTATGGCTACACCTTC. Translation gives CASSTQGGSNYGYTF.